This T cell receptor (beta chain) was documented in a study of cytomegalovirus exposure and HLA in healthy donors. In germline, CDR1 is SGHVS, CDR2 FQNEAQ. Trimming removed 1 base from V and 1 base from J; junction bases left unmatched: 0. The CDR3 runs 15 residues. The repertoire was sequenced with immunoSEQ multiplex PCR; TCRdb's copy has only in-frame clones and lacks some. This sample has some 46,000 clones, with roughly 92% found just once. Study outcomes and limitations: Testing in vitro showed a few CMV-associated chains specific for CMV antigens. The authors listed roughly 150 TCR beta chains as cytomegalovirus-associated. Most TCR sequences were seen very rarely across donors, but some public TCRs occurred in many.

On this clone itself: Its antigen is unknown.

The sequenced sample consisted of PBMCs. The J gene is TRBJ2-3, the V gene TRBV7-8, with TRBD2 identical over 9 bases. The sequence came from a man aged 18-30 years in good health and CMV-seronegative. CDR3 nucleotides: TGTGCCAGCAGCTTAGGACTAGCGGGCACAGATACGCAGTATTTT. Its translation: CASSLGLAGTDTQYF.